The present T cell receptor (beta chain) was sequenced within a study of OX40 agonist ivuxolimab in advanced cancers. The data were produced by immunoSEQ multiplex PCR, yet TCRdb's version contains in-frame clones alone and is incomplete. The sample yields tens of thousands of clones, approximately 85% seen once. Trimming took 1 base from V and 0 from J, leaving 3 bases between them. Germline CDR1 and CDR2: SGHAT and FQNNGV. The CDR3 extends over 13 amino acids. V is TRBV11-2 and J is TRBJ1-1; D not certain. The sample here was CD4+ or CD8+ T cells sorted from blood, taken in a trial of the OX40 agonist ivuxolimab. The TCR comes from an adult with an advanced solid tumor such as melanoma, head and neck, liver or kidney cancer. The CDR3 sequence: CASSLALNTEAFF. CDR3 DNA sequence: TGTGCCAGCAGCTTAGCCCTGAACACTGAAGCTTTCTTT. Based on the CDR3 plus reference TRBV11-2 and TRBJ1-1, the full variable domain is EAGVAQSPRYKIIEKRQSVAFWCNPISGHATLYWYQQILGQGPKLLIQFQNNGVVDDSQLPKDRFSAERLKGVDSTLKIQPAKLEDSAVYLCASSLALNTEAFFGQGTRLTVV.